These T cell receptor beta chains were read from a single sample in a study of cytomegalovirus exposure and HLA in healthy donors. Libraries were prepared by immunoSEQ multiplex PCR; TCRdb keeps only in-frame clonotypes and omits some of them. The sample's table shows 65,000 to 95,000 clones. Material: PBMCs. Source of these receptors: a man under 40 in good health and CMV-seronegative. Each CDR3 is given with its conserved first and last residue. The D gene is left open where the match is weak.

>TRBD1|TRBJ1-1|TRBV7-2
CASSYRDRGYMNTEAFF
TGTGCCAGCAGTTACCGGGACAGGGGGTACATGAACACTGAAGCTTTCTTT
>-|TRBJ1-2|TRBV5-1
CASSSGGQGLYGYTF
TGCGCCAGCAGCTCCGGCGGTCAGGGCTTATATGGCTACACCTTC
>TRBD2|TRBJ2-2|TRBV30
CAWSVGLAGVTGELFF
TGTGCCTGGAGTGTAGGACTAGCGGGAGTTACCGGGGAGCTGTTTTTT
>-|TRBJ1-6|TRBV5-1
CASSLFAGDNSPLHF
TGCGCCAGCAGCTTGTTTGCGGGAGATAATTCACCCCTCCACTTT
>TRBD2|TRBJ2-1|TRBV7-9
CASSLGLAGNRDEQFF
TGTGCCAGCAGCTTAGGGCTAGCGGGGAACAGGGATGAGCAGTTCTTC
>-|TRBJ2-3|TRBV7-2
CASSPYWGEDTQYF
TGTGCCAGCAGCCCGTATTGGGGGGAAGATACGCAGTATTTT
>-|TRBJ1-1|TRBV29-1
CSVDRWNTEAFF
TGCAGCGTAGACAGGTGGAACACTGAAGCTTTCTTT
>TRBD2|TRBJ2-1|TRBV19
CATRGLAGGPNYNEQFF
TGTGCCACTAGGGGACTAGCGGGAGGCCCAAACTACAATGAGCAGTTCTTC
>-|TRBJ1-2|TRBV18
CASSPRVLTYGYTF
TGTGCCAGCTCACCTCGGGTCTTAACCTATGGCTACACCTTC
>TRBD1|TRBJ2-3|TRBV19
CASSILDRGGTDTQYF
TGTGCCAGTAGTATCTTGGACAGGGGAGGCACAGATACGCAGTATTTT
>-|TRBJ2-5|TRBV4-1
CASSPMGRGGETQYF
TGCGCCAGCAGCCCAATGGGGCGGGGTGGGGAGACCCAGTACTTC
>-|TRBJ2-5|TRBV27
CASSSGLGETQYF
TGTGCCAGCAGTTCAGGGTTGGGAGAGACCCAGTACTTC
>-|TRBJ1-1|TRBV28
CASSITWTRMNTEAFF
TGTGCCAGCAGTATAACTTGGACACGCATGAACACTGAAGCTTTCTTT
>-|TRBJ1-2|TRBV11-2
CASGYRNYGYTF
TGTGCCAGCGGGTACAGGAACTATGGCTACACCTTC
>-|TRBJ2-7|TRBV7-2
CASSLAGGQEIYEQYF
TGTGCCAGCAGCTTAGCAGGAGGGCAGGAAATTTACGAGCAGTACTTC
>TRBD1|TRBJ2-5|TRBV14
CASSQGQGIRETQYF
TGTGCCAGCAGCCAAGGACAGGGTATTCGAGAGACCCAGTACTTC
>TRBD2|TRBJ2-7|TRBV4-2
CASSQDREAGGTSYEQYF
TGTGCCAGCAGCCAAGATCGGGAGGCGGGAGGAACCTCCTACGAGCAGTACTTC
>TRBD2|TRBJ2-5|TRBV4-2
CASSQGSGARETQYF
TGTGCCAGCAGCCAAGGTAGCGGGGCTCGGGAGACCCAGTACTTC
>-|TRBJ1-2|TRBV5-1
CASSPPEGRGYGYTF
TGCGCCAGCAGCCCCCCGGAGGGGCGAGGCTATGGCTACACCTTC
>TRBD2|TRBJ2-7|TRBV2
CASRGRTSGSYEQYF
TGTGCCAGCAGAGGAAGGACTAGCGGGAGCTACGAGCAGTACTTC
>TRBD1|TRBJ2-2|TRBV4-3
CASSPVPTGGTGELFF
TGCGCCAGCAGCCCCGTCCCGACAGGGGGGACCGGGGAGCTGTTTTTT
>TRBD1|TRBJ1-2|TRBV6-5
CASSYPGQGRGYTF
TGTGCCAGCAGTTACCCGGGACAGGGACGAGGCTACACCTTC
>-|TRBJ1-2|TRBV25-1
CASSGFRAGSEYGYTF
TGTGCCAGCAGTGGTTTCAGGGCCGGGTCGGAATATGGCTACACCTTC
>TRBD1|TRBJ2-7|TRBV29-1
CSARQGAYEQYF
TGCAGCGCCAGACAGGGGGCTTACGAGCAGTACTTC
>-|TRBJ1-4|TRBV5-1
CASSPRGGGEKLFF
TGCGCCAGCAGCCCTAGGGGGGGAGGTGAAAAACTGTTTTTT
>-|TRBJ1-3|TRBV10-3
CAISVWGRSGNTIYF
TGTGCCATCAGTGTTTGGGGGCGATCTGGAAACACCATATATTTT
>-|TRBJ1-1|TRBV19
CASSLRQARNTEAFF
TGTGCCAGTAGCTTGAGACAGGCCAGGAACACTGAAGCTTTCTTT
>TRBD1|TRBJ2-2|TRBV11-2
CASSLDGTGYTGELFF
TGTGCCAGCAGCTTAGATGGGACAGGTTACACCGGGGAGCTGTTTTTT
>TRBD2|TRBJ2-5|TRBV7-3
CASSLAGGQETQYF
TGTGCCAGCAGCTTAGCGGGGGGTCAAGAGACCCAGTACTTC
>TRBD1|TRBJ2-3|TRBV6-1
CASSPGTGGPDTQYF
TGTGCCAGCAGCCCCGGGACAGGGGGGCCAGATACGCAGTATTTT
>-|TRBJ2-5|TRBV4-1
CASSLAPAVFQETQYF
TGCGCCAGCAGCCTAGCACCCGCCGTCTTCCAAGAGACCCAGTACTTC
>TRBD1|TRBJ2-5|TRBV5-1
CASSADRVETQYF
TGCGCCAGCAGCGCAGACAGGGTAGAGACCCAGTACTTC
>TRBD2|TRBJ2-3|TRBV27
CASSGGSGRDTDTQYF
TGTGCCAGCAGTGGGGGGAGCGGGAGGGACACAGATACGCAGTATTTT
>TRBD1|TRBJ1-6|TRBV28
CASSPTGRGHNSPLHF
TGTGCCAGCAGTCCGACAGGGAGAGGGCATAATTCACCCCTCCACTTT
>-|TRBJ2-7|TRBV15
CATSRAYGAIYEQYF
TGTGCCACCAGCAGAGCCTATGGGGCTATCTACGAGCAGTACTTC
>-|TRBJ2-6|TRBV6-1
CATHTEPSGANVLTF
TGTGCCACCCATACAGAACCGTCTGGGGCCAACGTCCTGACTTTC
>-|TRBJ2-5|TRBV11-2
CASRYQGGQTQYF
TGTGCCAGCAGGTACCAGGGGGGACAGACCCAGTACTTC
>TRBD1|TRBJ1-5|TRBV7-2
CASSDRTGVGPQHF
TGTGCCAGCAGCGACCGGACAGGGGTAGGGCCCCAGCATTTT
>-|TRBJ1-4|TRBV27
CASSSVATNEKLFF
TGTGCCAGCAGTTCTGTAGCAACTAATGAAAAACTGTTTTTT
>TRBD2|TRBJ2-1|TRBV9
CASRAGGYNEQFF
TGTGCCAGTCGAGCGGGGGGGTATAATGAGCAGTTCTTC
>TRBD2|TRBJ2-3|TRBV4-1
CASSLSGSGGTDTQYF
TGCGCCAGCAGCCTCAGTGGTAGCGGGGGCACAGATACGCAGTATTTT
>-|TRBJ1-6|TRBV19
CASSLTRTGGDSPLHF
TGTGCCAGTAGTCTCACCCGGACGGGGGGCGATTCACCCCTCCACTTT
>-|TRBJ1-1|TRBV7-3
CASSLDGGWAEAFF
TGTGCCAGCAGCCTGGATGGGGGGTGGGCTGAAGCTTTCTTT
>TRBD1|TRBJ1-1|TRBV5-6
CASSLGQVYTEAFF
TGTGCCAGCAGCTTAGGACAGGTTTACACTGAAGCTTTCTTT
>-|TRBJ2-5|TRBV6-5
CASSSRIGTQYF
TGTGCCAGCAGTTCCCGCATCGGGACCCAGTACTTC
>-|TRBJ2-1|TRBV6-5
CASSWDSYNEQFF
TGTGCCAGCAGTTGGGACTCGTACAATGAGCAGTTCTTC
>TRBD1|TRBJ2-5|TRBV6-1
CASSDLTGTQETQYF
TGTGCCAGCAGTGACCTGACAGGGACACAAGAGACCCAGTACTTC
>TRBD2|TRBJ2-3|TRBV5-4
CASSSLAGGSTDTQYF
TGTGCCAGCAGCTCACTAGCGGGGGGTAGCACAGATACGCAGTATTTT
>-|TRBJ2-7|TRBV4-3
CASSHRPRDGSEQYF
TGCGCCAGCAGCCACCGTCCACGAGACGGGAGCGAGCAGTACTTC
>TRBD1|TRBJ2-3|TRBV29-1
CSVEGYRGSTDTQYF
TGCAGCGTTGAAGGCTACAGGGGTAGCACAGATACGCAGTATTTT
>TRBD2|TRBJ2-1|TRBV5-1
CASSFSGVYNEQFF
TGCGCCAGCAGCTTTAGCGGGGTCTACAATGAGCAGTTCTTC
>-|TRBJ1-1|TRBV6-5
CASSEGLHTEAFF
TGTGCCAGCTCGGAGGGACTGCACACTGAAGCTTTCTTT